A selection of T cell receptor beta chains follows, all from one sample in a study of regulatory T cells in long-lasting Graves disease. TCRdb independently ran MiXCR on the multiplex PCR reads; one entry per CDR3 protein. The sample lists around 460,000 distinct CDR3 sequences, 20% to 25% occurring once. Sequences were derived from peripheral blood mononuclear cells (PBMCs), sampled when the disease was refractory, from a patient treated with antithyroid drugs. These TCRs come from a female donor with Graves disease. Both conserved end residues are part of each CDR3. D genes are given only for firm matches. Expanded clones are given a class, and other clones once, few, many or no size at all.

d_call,j_call,clone_size,v_call,cdr3_aa,cdr3_nt
NA,TRBJ2-7,many,TRBV6-1,CASSEPGTRNYEQYF,TGTGCCAGCAGCGAACCCGGGACACGGAACTACGAGCAGTACTTC
TRBD2,TRBJ2-7,many,TRBV12-3/TRBV12-4,CASTIGLAEQYF,TGTGCCAGCACCATCGGACTAGCTGAGCAGTACTTC
NA,TRBJ2-7,many,TRBV7-9,CASSLRVRGSLYEQYF,TGTGCCAGCAGCTTGCGAGTCAGGGGTTCCCTCTACGAGCAGTACTTC
NA,TRBJ1-1,many,TRBV11-2,CASSLDRGFEAFF,TGTGCCAGCAGCTTAGATCGGGGGTTTGAAGCTTTCTTT
NA,TRBJ2-7,many,TRBV2,CASSAGFEQYF,TGTGCCAGCAGTGCTGGGTTTGAGCAGTACTTC
NA,TRBJ1-2,few,TRBV19,CASSSGPMGGYTF,TGTGCCAGTAGTTCGGGGCCAATGGGCGGCTACACCTTC
TRBD2,TRBJ2-2,many,TRBV7-2,CASSYGLAGVGTGELFF,TGTGCCAGCAGCTACGGACTAGCGGGAGTAGGGACCGGGGAGCTGTTTTTT
NA,TRBJ2-2,NA,TRBV4-3,CASSLHQGALSELFF,TGCGCCAGCAGCTTACACCAGGGCGCGCTTTCGGAGCTGTTTTTT
TRBD1,TRBJ2-3,NA,TRBV28,CASSPRGRGTDTQYF,TGTGCCAGCAGTCCCAGGGGGCGCGGCACAGATACGCAGTATTTT
NA,TRBJ2-5,many,TRBV12-3/TRBV12-4,CASSLSMRLSETQYF,TGTGCCAGCAGTTTATCAATGAGGCTTTCCGAGACCCAGTACTTC
NA,TRBJ1-2,many,TRBV28,CASSPTEVYGYTF,TGTGCCAGCAGCCCCACAGAAGTGTATGGCTACACCTTC
TRBD1,TRBJ1-5,NA,TRBV7-8,CASSLLPPGQGVSNQPQHF,TGTGCCAGCAGCTTATTACCCCCGGGACAGGGGGTTAGCAATCAGCCCCAGCATTTT
TRBD2,TRBJ2-7,few,TRBV29-1,CSVEDRGGYEQYF,TGCAGCGTTGAAGATCGCGGGGGATACGAGCAGTACTTC
NA,TRBJ1-1,many,TRBV12-3/TRBV12-4,CASRLSRGEAFF,TGTGCCAGCAGGCTTAGCCGAGGTGAAGCTTTCTTT
NA,TRBJ2-2,many,TRBV2,CASKVVNTGELFF,TGTGCCAGCAAAGTCGTTAACACCGGGGAGCTGTTTTTT
NA,TRBJ2-4,few,TRBV13,CASSPTDRKNIQYF,TGTGCCAGCAGTCCGACAGACAGAAAAAACATTCAGTACTTC
NA,TRBJ1-6,NA,TRBV12-3/TRBV12-4,CASSLWEVNSPLHF,TGTGCCAGCAGTTTATGGGAGGTAAATTCACCCCTCCACTTT
TRBD1,TRBJ2-7,few,TRBV7-2,CASSFPEGTGSYEQYF,TGTGCCAGCAGCTTTCCGGAAGGGACAGGGTCCTACGAGCAGTACTTC
TRBD1,TRBJ2-7,NA,TRBV24-1,CATSAMGQGPYEQYF,TGTGCCACCAGTGCTATGGGACAGGGGCCCTACGAGCAGTACTTC
NA,TRBJ1-2,many,TRBV2,CASSEGWDSTGYTF,TGTGCCAGCAGTGAAGGGTGGGACTCCACTGGCTACACCTTC
NA,TRBJ2-2,few,TRBV28,CASTWEPAGELFF,TGTGCCAGCACCTGGGAGCCAGCCGGGGAGCTGTTTTTT
NA,TRBJ1-5,few,TRBV7-9,CASMRGDNQPQHF,TGTGCCAGCATGAGAGGAGACAATCAGCCCCAGCATTTT
NA,TRBJ1-6,many,TRBV5-1,CASSPRTDRNNSPLHF,TGCGCCAGCAGCCCCCGGACAGACCGAAATAATTCACCCCTCCACTTT
NA,TRBJ2-2,many,TRBV2,CASSGAGGNTGELFF,TGTGCCAGCAGTGGGGCTGGTGGGAACACCGGGGAGCTGTTTTTT
TRBD1,TRBJ2-5,few,TRBV20-1,CSVYWDRESETQYF,TGCAGCGTCTATTGGGACAGGGAATCGGAGACCCAGTACTTC
TRBD1,TRBJ1-6,NA,TRBV6-5,CASSYSSRATGGSMGSPLHF,TGTGCCAGCAGTTACTCGAGTAGGGCCACAGGGGGGTCGATGGGGTCACCCCTCCACTTT
NA,TRBJ1-5,many,TRBV20-1,CSARGGGNQPQHF,TGCAGTGCTAGAGGGGGGGGCAATCAGCCCCAGCATTTT
TRBD1,TRBJ1-1,NA,TRBV20-1,CSATGQGVTEAFF,TGCAGTGCTACGGGACAGGGGGTCACTGAAGCTTTCTTT
NA,TRBJ1-1,NA,TRBV12-3/TRBV12-4,CASSPLGGRATEAFF,TGTGCCAGCAGTCCCCTCGGCGGCAGGGCAACTGAAGCTTTCTTT
NA,TRBJ1-5,few,TRBV18,CASSPVAGVNQPQHF,TGTGCCAGCTCACCAGTAGCAGGGGTCAATCAGCCCCAGCATTTT
TRBD2,TRBJ2-7,many,TRBV20-1,CSATGGLASYEQYF,TGCAGTGCCACAGGCGGACTAGCGTCTTACGAGCAGTACTTC
NA,TRBJ2-7,NA,TRBV20-1,CSASSAGYYEQYF,TGCAGTGCTAGTAGTGCGGGGTACTACGAGCAGTACTTC
NA,TRBJ2-2,NA,TRBV4-1,CASSQQIGELFF,TGCGCCAGCAGCCAACAAATCGGGGAGCTGTTTTTT
TRBD1,TRBJ1-1,NA,TRBV27,CASSPGTAPMNTEAFF,TGTGCCAGCAGTCCCGGGACAGCGCCTATGAACACTGAAGCTTTCTTT
TRBD1,TRBJ2-2,NA,TRBV4-3,CASSQEQGLNTGELFF,TGCGCCAGCAGCCAAGAACAGGGGTTAAACACCGGGGAGCTGTTTTTT
NA,TRBJ1-5,NA,TRBV19,CASSISSGNQPQHF,TGTGCCAGTAGTATATCCTCGGGGAATCAGCCCCAGCATTTT
NA,TRBJ2-4,few,TRBV7-6,CASSEDWGGASKNIQYF,TGTGCCAGCAGCGAAGATTGGGGGGGCGCATCCAAAAACATTCAGTACTTC
NA,TRBJ2-3,few,TRBV28,CASTVSGFFTGGQYF,TGTGCCAGCACCGTAAGCGGGTTCTTCACAGGCGGGCAGTATTTT
NA,TRBJ1-1,NA,TRBV12-3/TRBV12-4,CASRFSTGFTEAFF,TGTGCCAGCAGGTTTTCAACAGGGTTCACTGAAGCTTTCTTT
TRBD2,TRBJ2-5,many,TRBV7-2,CASSRTSRGETQYF,TGTGCCAGCAGCCGGACTAGCCGCGGTGAGACCCAGTACTTC
NA,TRBJ2-3,few,TRBV5-4,CASSARTTTDTQYF,TGTGCCAGCAGCGCAAGGACTACCACAGATACGCAGTATTTT
TRBD1,TRBJ2-5,few,TRBV20-1,CSASTWDRQETQYF,TGCAGTGCTAGCACTTGGGACAGACAAGAGACCCAGTACTTC
NA,TRBJ2-3,few,TRBV9,CASGGQYITDTQYF,TGTGCCAGCGGAGGACAGTATATCACAGATACGCAGTATTTT
NA,TRBJ1-1,few,TRBV12-3/TRBV12-4,CASSFSRDGEAFF,TGTGCCAGCAGTTTTTCTCGGGACGGAGAAGCTTTCTTT
NA,TRBJ2-2,once,TRBV12-3/TRBV12-4,CASSPKTGELFF,TGTGCCAGCAGCCCGAAGACCGGGGAGCTGTTTTTT
NA,TRBJ2-7,few,TRBV5-1,CASSLSPGDEQYF,TGCGCCAGCAGCTTGTCACCGGGGGATGAGCAGTACTTC
NA,TRBJ1-1,many,TRBV2,CASSARTHDAFF,TGTGCCAGCAGTGCCAGGACCCATGATGCTTTCTTT
TRBD1,TRBJ2-5,many,TRBV20-1,CSATPGQESAQETQYF,TGCAGTGCCACGCCGGGACAGGAATCTGCGCAAGAGACCCAGTACTTC
NA,TRBJ1-1,many,TRBV28,CASKGVWTEAFF,TGTGCCAGCAAAGGGGTATGGACTGAAGCTTTCTTT
TRBD1,TRBJ1-5,NA,TRBV18,CASSPFFRGDQPQHF,TGTGCCAGCTCACCGTTTTTCAGGGGGGATCAGCCCCAGCATTTT
NA,TRBJ2-2,few,TRBV2,CASSDIPTGELFF,TGTGCCAGCAGTGACATTCCCACCGGGGAGCTGTTTTTT
NA,TRBJ2-7,few,TRBV12-3/TRBV12-4,CASSPVGGSEQYF,TGTGCCAGCAGCCCTGTAGGGGGTTCCGAGCAGTACTTC
NA,TRBJ1-2,many,TRBV28,CASSLFQGNGYTF,TGTGCCAGCAGTTTATTTCAGGGTAATGGCTACACCTTC
NA,TRBJ2-7,few,TRBV3-1,CASSQGVYPAIYEQYF,TGTGCCAGCAGCCAAGGAGTATATCCAGCCATCTACGAGCAGTACTTC
NA,TRBJ2-2,few,TRBV12-3/TRBV12-4,CASSYPGLLGTGELFF,TGTGCCAGCAGTTACCCCGGACTCCTGGGCACCGGGGAGCTGTTTTTT
NA,TRBJ2-2,NA,TRBV12-3/TRBV12-4,CASSPIGTRSGTGELFF,TGTGCCAGCAGCCCAATCGGGACGCGATCGGGCACCGGGGAGCTGTTTTTT